This T cell receptor beta chain is drawn from a study of T-cell reconstitution after alpha-beta-depleted transplantation in children. This clonotype occurred many times. Unique molecular identifiers were built into the TCRbeta library. TCRdb used MiXCR to reprocess the PCR reads, holding one entry per CDR3 protein. Among 350,000 to 400,000 distinct CDR3 sequences listed, roughly 20% were seen once. Trimming pared 4 bases from V and 0 bases from J, leaving 16 bases between. Germline values: CDR1 LGHNT, CDR2 FRNRAP. CDR3 length: 16 residues. Sequencing was performed on PBMCs from the stem cell graft donor, taken from the stem cell graft. The chain couples TRBV12-5 to TRBJ2-7; possibly TRBD1 or TRBD2 for D (5 bases each). The clonotype was recovered from a human donor who donated a stem cell graft to a child with acute myeloid leukemia. The CDR3 protein is CASGSYQGDGSYEQYF. The CDR3 DNA reads as TGTGCTAGTGGTTCCTATCAGGGAGATGGCTCCTACGAGCAGTACTTC.